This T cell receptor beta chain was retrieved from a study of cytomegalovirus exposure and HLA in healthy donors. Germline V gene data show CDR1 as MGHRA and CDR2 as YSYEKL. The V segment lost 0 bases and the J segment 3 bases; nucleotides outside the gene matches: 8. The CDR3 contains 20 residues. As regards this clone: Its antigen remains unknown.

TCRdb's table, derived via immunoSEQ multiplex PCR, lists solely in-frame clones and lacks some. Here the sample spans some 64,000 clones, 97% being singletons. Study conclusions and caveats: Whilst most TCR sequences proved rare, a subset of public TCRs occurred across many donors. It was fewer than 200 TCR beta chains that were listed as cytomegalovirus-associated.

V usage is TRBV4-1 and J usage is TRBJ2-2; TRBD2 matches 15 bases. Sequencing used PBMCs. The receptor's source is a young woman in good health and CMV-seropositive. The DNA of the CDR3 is TGCGCCAGCAGCCAAGATTGGGGACTAGCGGGAGGACTCGACACCGGGGAGCTGTTTTTT. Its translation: CASSQDWGLAGGLDTGELFF.